The entry below gives a single T cell receptor beta chain sequence along with its context. Its antigen remains unidentified. The source of the sample is a study of T cell responses to AZD1222 COVID-19 vaccine. This table comes from immunoSEQ multiplex PCR, and its TCRdb copy is limited to in-frame clones, with some not included. The sample carries 150,000 to 200,000 clones, around 94% recorded once. Study results and limitations: After the peak T cell response, and only then, were repertoires sampled. The reported proportion of spike-specific TCRs targeting unmutated variant regions was nearly half. Just a handful of AZD1222 recipients were seropositive at baseline. Mostly white British, mostly female donors; authors suggested clonal diversity may be underestimated.

V lost 1 base, J lost 1 base, and 17 bases lay in between. The CDR3 extends over 18 amino acids. The chain employs TRBV23-1 and TRBJ2-1; D is possibly TRBD1 (6 bases). TRBV23-1 belongs to the ORF category, with a function that is uncertain. The sequence came from an adult in good health. The source was peripheral blood, collected on day 0 of AZD1222 vaccination. CDR3 DNA sequence: TGCGCCAGCAGTCAATACTTGCGGCCCCAGGGGTCCTACAATGAGCAGTTCTTC. Protein sequence: CASSQYLRPQGSYNEQFF.